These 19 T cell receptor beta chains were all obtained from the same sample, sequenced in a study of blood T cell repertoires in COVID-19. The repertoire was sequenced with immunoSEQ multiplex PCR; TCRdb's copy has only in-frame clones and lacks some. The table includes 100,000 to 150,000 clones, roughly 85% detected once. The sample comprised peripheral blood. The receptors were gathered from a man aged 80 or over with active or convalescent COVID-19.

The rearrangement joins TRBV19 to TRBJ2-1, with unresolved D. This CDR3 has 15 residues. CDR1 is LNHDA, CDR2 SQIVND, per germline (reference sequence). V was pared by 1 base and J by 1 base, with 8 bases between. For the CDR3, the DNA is TGTGCCAGTAGTATAGCTAGTGCGTCCTACAATGAGCAGTTCTTC. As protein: CASSIASASYNEQFF.

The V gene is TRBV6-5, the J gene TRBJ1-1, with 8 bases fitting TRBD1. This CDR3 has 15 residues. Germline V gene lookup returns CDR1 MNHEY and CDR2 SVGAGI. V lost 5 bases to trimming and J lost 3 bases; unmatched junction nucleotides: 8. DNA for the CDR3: TGTGCCAGCAGTAAACAGGGGGTCGTGGACACTGAAGCTTTCTTT. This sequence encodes CASSKQGVVDTEAFF.

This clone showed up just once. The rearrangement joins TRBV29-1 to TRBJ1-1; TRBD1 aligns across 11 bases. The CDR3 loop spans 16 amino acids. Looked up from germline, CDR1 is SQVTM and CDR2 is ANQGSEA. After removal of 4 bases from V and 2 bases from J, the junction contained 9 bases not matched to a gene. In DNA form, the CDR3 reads TGCAGCGTTGTCCTCCAGGGGACAGGGGGAAACACTGAAGCTTTCTTT. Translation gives CSVVLQGTGGNTEAFF.

CDR3 nucleotide sequence: TGCAGCGTCGGGTTTAGCGGGGGGGAAAACATTCAGTACTTC. It yields the protein CSVGFSGGENIQYF. The chain joins TRBV29-1 to TRBJ2-4; 11 bases align to TRBD2. Germline V gene lookup returns CDR1 SQVTM and CDR2 ANQGSEA. Trimming cost V 6 bases and J 5 bases; bases outside gene matches: 6. This CDR3 has 14 amino acids.

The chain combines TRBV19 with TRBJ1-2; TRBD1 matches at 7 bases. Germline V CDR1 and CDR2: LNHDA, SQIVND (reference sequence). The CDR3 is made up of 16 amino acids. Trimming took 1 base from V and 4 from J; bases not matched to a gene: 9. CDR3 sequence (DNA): TGTGCCAGTAGTATAGTCCTGACAGGGACCATCTATGGCTACACCTTC. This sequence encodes CASSIVLTGTIYGYTF. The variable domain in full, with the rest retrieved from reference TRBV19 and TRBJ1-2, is DGGITQSPKYLFRKEGQNVTLSCEQNLNHDAMYWYRQDPGQGLRLIYYSQIVNDFQKGDIAEGYSVSREKKESFPLTVTSAQKNPTAFYLCASSIVLTGTIYGYTFGSGTRLTVV.

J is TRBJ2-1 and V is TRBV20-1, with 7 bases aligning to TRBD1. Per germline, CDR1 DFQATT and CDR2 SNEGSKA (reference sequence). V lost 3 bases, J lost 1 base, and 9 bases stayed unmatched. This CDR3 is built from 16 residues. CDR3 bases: TGCAGTGCTAGTACCCCGGGACAGAGATCCTACAATGAGCAGTTCTTC. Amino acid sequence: CSASTPGQRSYNEQFF.

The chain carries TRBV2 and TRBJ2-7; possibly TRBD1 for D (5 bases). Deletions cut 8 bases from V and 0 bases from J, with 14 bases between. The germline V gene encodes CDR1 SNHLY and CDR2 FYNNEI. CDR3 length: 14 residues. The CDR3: CASVARGFSYEQYF. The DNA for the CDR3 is TGTGCCAGCGTAGCAAGGGGCTTCTCCTACGAGCAGTACTTC. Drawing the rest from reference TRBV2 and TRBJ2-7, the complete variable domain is EPEVTQTPSHQVTQMGQEVILRCVPISNHLYFYWYRQILGQKVEFLVSFYNNEISEKSEIFDDQFSVERPDGSNFTLKIRSTKLEDSAMYFCASVARGFSYEQYFGPGTRLTVT.

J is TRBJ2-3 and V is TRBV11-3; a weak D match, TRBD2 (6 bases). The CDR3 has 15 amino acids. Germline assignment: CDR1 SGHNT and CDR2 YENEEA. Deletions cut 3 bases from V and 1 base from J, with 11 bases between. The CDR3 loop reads CASSLGGVGTDTQYF. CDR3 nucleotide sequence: TGTGCCAGCAGCTTGGGGGGAGTCGGCACAGATACGCAGTATTTT.

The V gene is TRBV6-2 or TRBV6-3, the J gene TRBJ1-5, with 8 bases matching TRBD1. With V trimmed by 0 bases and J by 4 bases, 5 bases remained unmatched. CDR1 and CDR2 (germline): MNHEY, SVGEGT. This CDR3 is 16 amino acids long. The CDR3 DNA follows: TGTGCCAGCAGTTACTCTACAGGGGGACGGAATCAGCCCCAGCATTTT. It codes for CASSYSTGGRNQPQHF.

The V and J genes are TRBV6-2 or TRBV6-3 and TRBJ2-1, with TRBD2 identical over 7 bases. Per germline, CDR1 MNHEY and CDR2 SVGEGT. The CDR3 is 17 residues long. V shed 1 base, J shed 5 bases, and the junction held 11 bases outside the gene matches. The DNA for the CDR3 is TGTGCCAGCAGTTACTTACGTGGGCTAGCGGTCGACAATGAGCAGTTCTTC. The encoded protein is CASSYLRGLAVDNEQFF.

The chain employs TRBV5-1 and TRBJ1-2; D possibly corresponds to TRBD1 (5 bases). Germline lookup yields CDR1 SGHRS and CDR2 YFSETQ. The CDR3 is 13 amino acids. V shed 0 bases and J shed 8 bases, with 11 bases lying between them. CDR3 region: CASSLAQGGGYTF. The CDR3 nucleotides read TGCGCCAGCAGCTTGGCGCAGGGCGGCGGCTACACCTTC. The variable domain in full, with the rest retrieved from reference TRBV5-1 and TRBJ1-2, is KAGVTQTPRYLIKTRGQQVTLSCSPISGHRSVSWYQQTPGQGLQFLFEYFSETQRNKGNFPGRFSGRQFSNSRSEMNVSTLELGDSALYLCASSLAQGGGYTFGSGTRLTVV.

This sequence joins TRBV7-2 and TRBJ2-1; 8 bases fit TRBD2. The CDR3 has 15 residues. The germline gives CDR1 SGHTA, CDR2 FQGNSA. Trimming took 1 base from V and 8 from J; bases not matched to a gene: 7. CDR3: CASSLGGGRWDEQFF. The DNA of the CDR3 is TGTGCCAGCAGCTTAGGTGGCGGGAGGTGGGATGAGCAGTTCTTC.

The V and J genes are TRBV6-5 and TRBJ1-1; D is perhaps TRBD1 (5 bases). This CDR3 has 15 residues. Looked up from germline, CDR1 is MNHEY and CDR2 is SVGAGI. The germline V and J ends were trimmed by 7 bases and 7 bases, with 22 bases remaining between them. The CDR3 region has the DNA TGTGCCAGCATCAAAGGGGCGTCTCCTATGGGTGAAGCTTTCTTT. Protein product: CASIKGASPMGEAFF.

The CDR3, as DNA: TGCGCCAGCAGCTTGGTCGGGACAGGGAACACCGGGGAGCTGTTTTTT. As protein: CASSLVGTGNTGELFF. The gene calls are TRBV5-1 and TRBJ2-2, with 8 nucleotides matching TRBD1. The germline CDR1 and CDR2 sequences are SGHRS and YFSETQ. After removal of 0 bases from V and 1 base from J, the junction contained 2 bases not matched to a gene. The CDR3 covers 16 residues. The whole variable domain, remainder taken from reference TRBV5-1 and TRBJ2-2, is KAGVTQTPRYLIKTRGQQVTLSCSPISGHRSVSWYQQTPGQGLQFLFEYFSETQRNKGNFPGRFSGRQFSNSRSEMNVSTLELGDSALYLCASSLVGTGNTGELFFGEGSRLTVL.

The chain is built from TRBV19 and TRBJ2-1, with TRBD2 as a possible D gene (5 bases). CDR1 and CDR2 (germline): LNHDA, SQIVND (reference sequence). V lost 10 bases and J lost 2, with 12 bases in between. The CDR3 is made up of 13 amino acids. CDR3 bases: TGTGCCACCAACGAGGGCCCCTACAATGAGCAGTTCTTC. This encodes CATNEGPYNEQFF. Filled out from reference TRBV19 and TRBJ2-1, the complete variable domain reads DGGITQSPKYLFRKEGQNVTLSCEQNLNHDAMYWYRQDPGQGLRLIYYSQIVNDFQKGDIAEGYSVSREKKESFPLTVTSAQKNPTAFYLCATNEGPYNEQFFGPGTRLTVL.

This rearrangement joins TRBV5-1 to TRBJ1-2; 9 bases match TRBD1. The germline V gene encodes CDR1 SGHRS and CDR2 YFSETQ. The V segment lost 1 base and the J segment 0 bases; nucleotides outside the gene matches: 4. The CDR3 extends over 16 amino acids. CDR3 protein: CASSLLGQGANYGYTF. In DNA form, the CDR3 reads TGCGCCAGCAGCTTGTTGGGACAGGGAGCTAACTATGGCTACACCTTC.

Written as DNA, the CDR3 is TGTGCCAGCAAAGAAGGCGGGAGGGCAGGGGAGACCCAGTACTTC. Its translation is CASKEGGRAGETQYF. The chain is built from TRBV27 and TRBJ2-5, with 9 bases aligning to TRBD2. CDR3 size: 15 residues. Germline CDR1 is MNHEY and CDR2 is SMNVEV (reference sequence). V trimming: 7 bases; J trimming: 5 bases; junction bases outside the gene matches: 11.

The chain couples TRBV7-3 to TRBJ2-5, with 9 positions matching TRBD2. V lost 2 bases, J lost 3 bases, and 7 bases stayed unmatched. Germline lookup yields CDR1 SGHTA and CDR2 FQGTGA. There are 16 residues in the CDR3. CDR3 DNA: TGTGCCAGCAGCTTAGGCATAGCGGGAGCGGAAGAGACCCAGTACTTC. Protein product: CASSLGIAGAEETQYF.

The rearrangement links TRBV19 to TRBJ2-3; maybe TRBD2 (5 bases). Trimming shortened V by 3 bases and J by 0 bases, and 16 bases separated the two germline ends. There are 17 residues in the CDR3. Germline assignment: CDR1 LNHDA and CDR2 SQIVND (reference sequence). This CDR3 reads CASSMVTGRGSTDTQYF. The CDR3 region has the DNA TGTGCCAGTAGTATGGTTACTGGCCGGGGTAGCACAGATACGCAGTATTTT.